The clone carrying this T cell receptor (beta chain) has a handful of counts. Its target is unknown. This sample is drawn from a study of T cells in localized non-small cell lung cancer. Broader study findings: Across samples, adjacent lung featured a median roughly 50 of the top 100 tumor clones.

Clones were sequenced by immunoSEQ multiplex PCR, and TCRdb holds only the in-frame ones, with some missing. The repertoire includes about 1,400 clones, 20% to 30% of them detected once, and just over 20% sits in the top ten. CDR3 length: 17 amino acids. V shed 6 bases and J 2 bases; nucleotides not matched to a gene: 10. The germline V gene has CDR1 MNHGY and CDR2 SAAAGT. The sample was normal lung tissue next to the tumor, taken before any cancer treatment. The chain joins TRBV6-8 to TRBJ2-2, with 9 bases identical to TRBD1. The clonotype comes from a man aged 35-69 years with stage II squamous cell lung carcinoma. DNA of the CDR3: TGTGCCAGCAGCTACGGGGGGACAGGGACAAACACCGGGGAGCTGTTTTTT. This translates into CASSYGGTGTNTGELFF.